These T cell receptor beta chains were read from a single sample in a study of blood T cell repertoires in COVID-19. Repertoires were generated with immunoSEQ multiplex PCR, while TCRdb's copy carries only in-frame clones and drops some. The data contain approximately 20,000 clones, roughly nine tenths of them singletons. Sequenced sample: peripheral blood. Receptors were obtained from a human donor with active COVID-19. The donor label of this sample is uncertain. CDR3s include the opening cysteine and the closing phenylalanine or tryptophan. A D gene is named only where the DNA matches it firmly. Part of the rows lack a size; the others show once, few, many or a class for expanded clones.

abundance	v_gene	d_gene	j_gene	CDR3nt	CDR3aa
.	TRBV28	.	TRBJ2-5	TGTGCCAGCAGGGGGGCCTCAGAGACCCAGTACTTC	CASRGASETQYF
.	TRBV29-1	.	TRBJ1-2	TGCAGCGTTGATTCCAGCGGCTATGGCTACACCTTC	CSVDSSGYGYTF
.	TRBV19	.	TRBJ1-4	TGTGCCGGGGGAACAGGGCTCGGTAATGAAAAACTGTTTTTT	CAGGTGLGNEKLFF
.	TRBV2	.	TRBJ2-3	TGTGCCAGCAACCAAGGCCAGGTTGATACGCAGTATTTT	CASNQGQVDTQYF
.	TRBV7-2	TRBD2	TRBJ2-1	TGTGCCAGCAGCGTACCGGGACTAGCACAGTTCTTC	CASSVPGLAQFF
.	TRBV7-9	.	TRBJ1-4	TGTGCCAGCAGCCGAGGCGTTCCAGGGGAAAAACTGTTTTTT	CASSRGVPGEKLFF
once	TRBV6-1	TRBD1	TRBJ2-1	TGTGCCAGCAGTGGACCGGGACAGGCCCCGGTGGGATATTACAATGAGCAGTTCTTC	CASSGPGQAPVGYYNEQFF
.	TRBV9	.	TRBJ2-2	TGTGCCAGCAGCGTAGGGGCCCACCTTAACACCGGGGAGCTGTTTTTT	CASSVGAHLNTGELFF
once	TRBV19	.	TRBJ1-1	TGTGCCAGTAGTAGTCCGGGACTCACTGAAGCTTTCTTT	CASSSPGLTEAFF
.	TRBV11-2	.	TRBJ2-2	TGTGCCAGCAGCCTTGCCAGGGGCGGGGAGCTGTTTTTT	CASSLARGGELFF
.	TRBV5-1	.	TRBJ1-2	TGCGCCAGCAGCTTGGACTGGGGGGGCTATGGCTACACCTTC	CASSLDWGGYGYTF
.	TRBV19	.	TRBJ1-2	TGTGCCAGTCAGAACAGGGCTGATCATGGCTACACCTTC	CASQNRADHGYTF
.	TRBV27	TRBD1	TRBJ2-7	TGTGCCAGCAGTCCTAGACAGGGTCCCTACGAGCAGTACTTC	CASSPRQGPYEQYF
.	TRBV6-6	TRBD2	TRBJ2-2	TGTGCCAGCAGCCCGGGACTAGCGTCCGGGGACGGGGAGCTGTTTTTT	CASSPGLASGDGELFF
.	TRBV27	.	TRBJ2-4	TGTGCCAGCAGCCCCATAACAGGGTTGGGCATTCAGTACTTC	CASSPITGLGIQYF
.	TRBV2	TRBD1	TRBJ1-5	TGTGCCAGCAGAGAACAGGGGGCGGTGAATCAGCCCCAGCATTTT	CASREQGAVNQPQHF
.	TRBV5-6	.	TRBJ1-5	TGTGCCAGCAACGTCGGGAGGCAGCCCCAGCATTTT	CASNVGRQPQHF
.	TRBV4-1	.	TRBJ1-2	TGCGCCAGCAGCCGTACCGGAGGAGGCCTTTCAGATGACTATGGCTACACCTTC	CASSRTGGGLSDDYGYTF
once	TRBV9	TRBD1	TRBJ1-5	TGTGCCAGCAGCGCCATGACAGGGGTAGATCAGCCCCAGCATTTT	CASSAMTGVDQPQHF
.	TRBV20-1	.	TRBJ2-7	TGCAGTGCTAGTGCGGAGACCGGGACTCTCCAGTCCGAGCAGTACTTC	CSASAETGTLQSEQYF
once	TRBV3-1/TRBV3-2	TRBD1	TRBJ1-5	TGTGCCAGCAGCCTCACCGGGACAGGGGGTCGGGGTCAGCCCCAGCATTTT	CASSLTGTGGRGQPQHF
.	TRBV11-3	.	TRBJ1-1	TGTGCCAGCAGCTTAGTGCGATCCGGTGAAGCTTTCTTT	CASSLVRSGEAFF
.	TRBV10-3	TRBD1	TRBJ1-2	TGTGCCATCAGTAGCGGGACAGGGGCTACAGCTAACTATGGCTACACCTTC	CAISSGTGATANYGYTF
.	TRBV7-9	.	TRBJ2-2	TGTGCCAGCAGCCGAAGTCAGGGGATTACCGGGGAGCTGTTTTTT	CASSRSQGITGELFF
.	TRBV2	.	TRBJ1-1	TGTGCCAGCAGTGAAGAGTGGGGGGTTACTGAAGCTTTCTTT	CASSEEWGVTEAFF
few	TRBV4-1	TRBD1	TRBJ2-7	TGCGCCAGCAGCCTCCAATCGGGACAGAACGTCGTCTCCTACGAGCAGTACTTC	CASSLQSGQNVVSYEQYF
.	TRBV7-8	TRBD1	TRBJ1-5	TGTGCCAGCAGCTTATACTGGACAGGGGGCAATCAGCCCCAGCATTTT	CASSLYWTGGNQPQHF
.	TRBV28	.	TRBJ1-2	TGTGCCAGCAGTTCCCGCGGCGGTCTCTATGGCTACACCTTC	CASSSRGGLYGYTF
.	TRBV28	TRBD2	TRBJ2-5	TGTGCCAGCAGTCTCGACTGGGAGGGACAAGAGACCCAGTACTTC	CASSLDWEGQETQYF
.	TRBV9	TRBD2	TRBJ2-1	TGTGCCAGCAGCGTAAGCGGGAGCTCCTACAATGAGCAGTTCTTC	CASSVSGSSYNEQFF
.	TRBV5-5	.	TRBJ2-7	TGTGCCAGCAGCCGAACCCCGACAGGCTACGAGCAGTACTTC	CASSRTPTGYEQYF